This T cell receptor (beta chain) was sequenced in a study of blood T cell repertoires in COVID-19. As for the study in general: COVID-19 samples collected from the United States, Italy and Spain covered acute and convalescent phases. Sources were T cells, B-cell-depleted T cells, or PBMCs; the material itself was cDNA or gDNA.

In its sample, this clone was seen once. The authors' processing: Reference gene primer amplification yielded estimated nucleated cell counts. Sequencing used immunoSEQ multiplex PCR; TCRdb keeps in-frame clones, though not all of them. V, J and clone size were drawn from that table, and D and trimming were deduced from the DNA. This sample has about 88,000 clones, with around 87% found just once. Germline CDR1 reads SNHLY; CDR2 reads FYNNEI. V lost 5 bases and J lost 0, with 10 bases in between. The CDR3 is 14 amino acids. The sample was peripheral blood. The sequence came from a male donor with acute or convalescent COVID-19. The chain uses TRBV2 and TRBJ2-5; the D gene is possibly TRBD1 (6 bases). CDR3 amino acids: CASSPQGNQETQYF. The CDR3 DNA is TGTGCCAGCAGTCCACAGGGAAACCAAGAGACCCAGTACTTC.